One sample yielded the 3 T cell receptor beta chains listed below, sequenced in a study of cytomegalovirus exposure and HLA in healthy donors. PCR used 60 Vbeta primers and 13 Jbeta primers. Produced via immunoSEQ multiplex PCR; TCRdb's table is partial and in-frame only. Of around 150,000 clones in the sample, roughly 85% were seen once. Material for sequencing was PBMCs. Source of these receptors: a man between 18 and 35 years old in good health and CMV-seropositive.

V is TRBV30 and J is TRBJ1-3; 7 nucleotides line up with TRBD1. Trimming cost V 1 base and J 2 bases; bases outside gene matches: 14. The CDR3 covers 18 residues. Germline-derived CDR1 and CDR2 are GTSNPN and SVGIG (reference sequence). The CDR3 region has the DNA TGTGCCTGGAGTGGTCTCCGGGACAGCCGTACCGCTGGAAACACCATATATTTT. It codes for CAWSGLRDSRTAGNTIYF.

The chain carries TRBV14 and TRBJ2-7; 7 bases fit TRBD1. Germline CDR1 SGHDN, CDR2 FVKESK. The ends lost 1 base at V and 3 bases at J; junction bases unmatched: 3. CDR3 length equals 14 residues. The DNA of the CDR3 is TGTGCCAGCAGCCAAGCGACAGGGTTCTACGAGCAGTACTTC. This sequence encodes CASSQATGFYEQYF.

This clone was detected a few times. The rearrangement uses TRBV6-5 and TRBJ2-2; perhaps TRBD1 as D (6 bases). The CDR3 length is 14 residues. The ends were cut back, 2 bases at V and 5 bases at J, with 9 bases in the middle. CDR1 is MNHEY, CDR2 SVGAGI, per germline. As DNA, the CDR3 is TGTGCCAGCAGTTACGCGCAGGGGACCGGGGAGCTGTTTTTT. It codes for CASSYAQGTGELFF.